Following are 27 T cell receptor delta chains from one sample sequenced in a study of γδ T cells in repeated Plasmodium falciparum infection listed by TCRdb under 2021. For bulk TCR repertoire analysis, Vgamma9/Vdelta2+ and Vdelta2-negative gammadelta T cell populations were isolated by flow sorting from peripheral blood mononuclear cells. The library was made by multiplex PCR. Sequenced on an Illumina MiSeq. TCRdb reanalyzed the public reads with the CATT caller, and identical DNA sequences were merged afterwards. For this sample the table gives 85,000 to 90,000 delta-chain clones, of which 1.4% were detected only once. Of the sample, around 8.5% is held by the ten largest clones. Sequencing was carried out using gamma-delta T cells from blood. These receptor sequences come from a pool of human donors (malaria-infected and uninfected, not separated).

Comments on this clone: This DNA's translation differs at residue 12 from TCRdb's protein, which comes from a much larger clone; a read error is likely, and the protein shown is translated from the DNA. The chain has TRDV2 and TRDJ1; TRDD3 matches 12 bases. The V and J ends lost 0 bases and 2 bases, in that order; junction bases with no gene match: 6. The CDR3 has 17 amino acids. CDR1 and CDR2 (germline): GEAIGNYY, EKD. CDR3 DNA sequence: TGTGCCTGTGACACCATCGTACTGGGGGATACTACCGATAAACTCATCTTT. Its translation is CACDTIVLGDTTDKLIF.

Notes on this clone: This DNA translates differently at residue 13 from the TCRdb protein, which is that of a much larger clone; a read error is likely, and the protein shown is the DNA's own translation. The chain joins TRDV3 to TRDJ1; TRDD3 aligns across 13 bases. Unmatched junction bases numbered 18, after V lost 1 base and J lost 4 bases. From germline, CDR1 is TVYSNPD and CDR2 GDNSRS (reference sequence). This CDR3 spans 19 amino acids. Here the CDR3 reads CAFITTGDWGIRCGDKLIF. The CDR3 DNA is TGTGCCTTTATTACTACGGGGGACTGGGGGATACGCTGCGGCGATAAACTCATCTTT.

The V gene is TRDV1, the J gene TRDJ1; the D is unclear. This CDR3 contains 19 residues. Germline V gene data show CDR1 as TSWWSYY and CDR2 as QGS. The V end was cut by 1 base, the J end by 0 bases, with 21 bases between. For the CDR3, the DNA is TGTGCTCTTGGGGAACAGGCCGGCTACTCACAGGCGTACACCGATAAACTCATCTTT. This translates into CALGEQAGYSQAYTDKLIF.

About this clone itself: TCRdb shows a much larger clone's protein in place of this DNA's translation, and the two differ at residue 9, likely through a read error; the protein shown is translated from the DNA. The V gene is TRDV2, the J gene TRDJ1, with TRDD3 as a possible D gene (6 bases). The CDR3 consists of 18 residues. V dropped 1 base and J dropped 0 bases, with 20 bases sitting between them. CDR1 and CDR2 from the germline V gene are GEAIGNYY and EKD. CDR3 in DNA: TGTGCCTGTGACACTTACGACTGGGAGACTTACCACACCGATAAACTCATCTTT. It encodes CACDTYDWETYHTDKLIF.

This clone was counted a few times. The protein held in TCRdb is that of a much larger clone and does not match this DNA's translation at residue 3, likely because of a read error; the protein shown is translated from the DNA. The chain uses TRDV2 and TRDJ1; the match to TRDD3 covers 10 bases. Germline V gene lookup returns CDR1 GEAIGNYY and CDR2 EKD. CDR3 size: 19 residues. The CDR3 bases are TGTGCCCGTGACACCGAACGTACTGGGGGATGCCCGTACACCGATAAACTCATCTTT. It codes for CARDTERTGGCPYTDKLIF.

With regard to this clone: Translating this DNA gives a protein that differs at residue 17 from the TCRdb one, which belongs to a much larger clone; a read error is likely, and the protein shown is this translation. The chain uses TRDV1 and TRDJ1, with TRDD2 matching over 8 bases. TCRdb carries no J gene annotation; the J gene was assigned here by matching the DNA with germline. The CDR3 has 21 amino acids. The germline CDR1 and CDR2 sequences are TSWWSYY and QGS. CDR3: CALGEPSYPLGLGGYTGKLIF. The CDR3 DNA reads TGTGCTCTTGGGGAACCTTCCTACCCGCTGGGATTAGGGGGGTACACCGGTAAACTCATCTTT.

Concerning this clone itself: TCRdb's listed protein matches a much larger clone and diverges from this DNA's translation at residue 5, likely through a read error; the protein shown comes from the DNA. The J gene is TRDJ1, the V gene TRDV1; 7 bases agree with TRDD3. Here the J gene came from matching the DNA to germline, since TCRdb omits it. J was trimmed by 3 bases and V by 5 bases; bases with no gene match: 30. The CDR3 is made up of 22 amino acids. Germline values: CDR1 TSWWSYY, CDR2 QGS. The CDR3 here is CALGKQSRWSGSYWGLPDKLIF. CDR3 bases: TGTGCTCTTGGGAAACAAAGTCGATGGTCGGGTTCATACTGGGGATTACCCGATAAACTCATCTTT.

This clone was seen only a few times. The TCRdb record carries a much larger clone's protein, which differs from this DNA's translation at residue 15; a read error is the likely cause, and the protein listed here is the DNA translation. The J gene was not called, though the V gene is TRDV2; TRDD3, the table's D call, was not compared with the DNA. Germline V CDR1 and CDR2: GEAIGNYY, EKD. The CDR3 is 17 amino acids. The DNA of the CDR3 is TGTGCCTGTGACACTCTCCGCGCTAGTGGGGGATTCGACGGACCCATCTTT. It translates to CACDTLRASGGFDGPIF.

The table lists this clone with a few counts. A far more abundant clone sits one base away, making this likely a read error. The identical CDR3 is also encoded by other nucleotide sequences in the sample. No J gene was named, though the V gene is TRDV1; the listed D gene, TRDD3, was not tested against the DNA. CDR3 length equals 20 residues. From germline, CDR1 is TSWWSYY and CDR2 QGS. This CDR3 reads CALGEIGTYWGTRYTDKLIF. CDR3 nucleotides: TGTGCTCTTGGGGAAATCGGGACATACTGGGGGACAAGGTACACCGATAAACTCATCTTC.

As to this clone: TCRdb's protein, taken from a much larger clone, differs from this DNA's translation at residue 8, likely owing to a read error; the protein displayed comes from the DNA. This chain uses TRDV1 with TRDJ1; 8 nucleotides align to TRDD3. V lost 6 bases to trimming and J lost 0 bases; unmatched junction nucleotides: 18. This CDR3 has 19 amino acids. Germline CDR1 and CDR2: TSWWSYY and QGS. The CDR3: CALGKTGCYWGSYTDKLIF. The CDR3 DNA reads as TGTGCTCTTGGAAAGACCGGGTGCTACTGGGGGTCGTACACCGATAAACTCATCTTT.

This clone was counted between two and nine times. The protein held in TCRdb is that of a much larger clone and does not match this DNA's translation at residue 6, likely because of a read error; the protein shown is translated from the DNA. The V gene is TRDV2, the J gene TRDJ1, with TRDD3 matching over 10 bases. The germline V gene encodes CDR1 GEAIGNYY and CDR2 EKD. The J segment lost 2 bases and the V segment lost 0 bases, leaving 14 bases of the junction unmatched. This CDR3 contains 19 residues. CDR3 residues: CACDTAAPLGGYNTDKLIF. The CDR3 bases are TGTGCCTGTGACACCGCGGCTCCTCTTGGGGGATACAATACCGATAAACTCATCTTT.

This clone was seen only a few times. The protein TCRdb lists belongs to a much larger clone and differs from this DNA's translation at residue 6, which points to a read error; the protein shown is made from the DNA. This chain joins TRDV1 and TRDJ1; 10 bases fit TRDD3. Germline V gives CDR1 TSWWSYY, CDR2 QGS. V dropped 2 bases and J dropped 0; count of bases not matched to a gene: 12. The CDR3 consists of 19 residues. CDR3 bases: TGTGCTCTTGGGGAAGTGCACGTTAGGGGGATACGGTACACCGATAAACTCATCTTT. This sequence encodes CALGEVHVRGIRYTDKLIF.

This clone came up many times. The chain employs TRDV1 and TRDJ1, with 9 positions matching TRDD3. With 1 base clipped from V and 2 bases from J, the junction kept 11 bases outside the gene matches. The V gene's germline CDR1 is TSWWSYY and CDR2 QGS. This CDR3 has 18 residues. The CDR3 DNA is TGTGCTCTTGGGGAACCGACCCGACGGGGGATACCGACCGATAAACTCATCTTT. Residues: CALGEPTRRGIPTDKLIF.

This clone occurred a few times. The protein held in TCRdb is that of a much larger clone and does not match this DNA's translation at residue 5, likely because of a read error; the protein shown is translated from the DNA. The chain uses TRDV2 and TRDJ1; 13 bases match TRDD3. The ends lost 4 bases at V and 0 bases at J; junction bases unmatched: 22. The CDR3 loop spans 22 amino acids. CDR1 and CDR2 from the germline V gene are GEAIGNYY and EKD. CDR3 amino acids: CACEASPSYWGIRVPDTDKLIF. As DNA, the CDR3 is TGTGCCTGTGAAGCCTCGCCCTCGTACTGGGGGATACGCGTTCCCGACACCGATAAACTCATCTTT.

This clone was observed a few times. This DNA translates differently at residue 4 from the TCRdb protein, which is that of a much larger clone; a read error is likely, and the protein shown is the DNA's own translation. This chain joins TRDV1 and TRDJ1; D unresolved. Germline V gene sequence: CDR1 TSWWSYY, CDR2 QGS. V was clipped by 7 bases and J by 2 bases, with 17 bases between them. The CDR3 is 15 residues long. The CDR3 loop reads CALEGPIRVTDKLIF. Here the CDR3 DNA reads TGTGCTCTTGAGGGGCCGATCCGGGTTACCGATAAACTCATCTTT.

As concerns this clone: A far larger clone is one nucleotide away, so this likely arose from a read error. This CDR3 is also generated by other DNA sequences in the sample. V gene TRDV1 combines with J gene TRDJ1; 8 positions match TRDD3. Because TCRdb records no J gene, it was assigned here through a match of the DNA to germline. V gave up 6 bases and J gave up 1 base; unmatched junction bases: 28. The germline V gene encodes CDR1 TSWWSYY and CDR2 QGS. The CDR3 contains 22 residues. In DNA form, the CDR3 reads TGTGCTCTTGGTGTGAACCCGCCTTCCGACGACCAATGTGGGATACGCACCGATAAACTCATCTTT. Its protein product is CALGVNPPSDDQCGIRTDKLIF.

This clone was seen a handful of times. For this DNA, TCRdb reports the protein of a much larger clone, which diverges at residue 10, most likely from a read error; the protein presented here is translated directly from the DNA. The rearrangement links TRDV1 to TRDJ1, with 7 bases fitting TRDD3. Because TCRdb records no J gene, it was assigned here through a match of the DNA to germline. Germline CDR1 reads TSWWSYY; CDR2 reads QGS. J lost 9 bases, V lost 8 bases, and 12 bases had no gene match. The CDR3 runs to 13 residues. The CDR3 region is CALLFPGGSELIF. The DNA of the CDR3 is TGTGCTCTTTTATTCCCTGGGGGCTCAGAACTCATCTTT.

This clone rates as medium-sized. Additional DNA sequences in this sample encode the identical CDR3. The chain joins TRDV2 to TRDJ1; D possibly corresponds to TRDD2 (5 bases). CDR3 size: 18 residues. Germline V gene lookup returns CDR1 GEAIGNYY and CDR2 EKD. The V and J ends lost 0 bases and 2 bases respectively, with 21 bases between them. The CDR3 spells CACDTVAFGKSFTDKLIF. The DNA of the CDR3 is TGTGCCTGTGACACCGTCGCCTTCGGGAAAAGCTTTACCGATAAACTCATCTTT.

Notes on this clone: The protein in TCRdb stems from a much larger clone and differs at residue 11 from this DNA's translation, likely a read error; here the protein is translated from the DNA. CDR3 sequence reads: CALGELCLPTPVLGDTRPLIF. The CDR3 nucleotides read TGTGCTCTTGGGGAACTTTGTCTTCCTACACCTGTACTGGGGGATACCAGACCCCTGATCTTT. The chain couples TRDV1 to TRDJ4; 11 bases are a match to TRDD3. No J gene was available from TCRdb, and it was assigned here by a germline match of the DNA. The CDR3 length is 21 residues. The J segment lost 0 bases and the V segment lost 0 bases, leaving 18 bases of the junction unmatched. Per germline, CDR1 TSWWSYY and CDR2 QGS.

Regarding this clone: A far more abundant clone sits one base away, making this likely a read error. Other DNA sequences from this sample encode an identical CDR3 as well. V gene TRDV2 combines with J gene TRDJ1; tentatively, D is TRDD3 (6 bases). The J gene, left out of TCRdb, was set here by checking the DNA against germline. V was cut by 0 bases and J by 0 bases, with 16 bases left in between. The CDR3 is made up of 17 amino acids. CDR1 is GEAIGNYY, CDR2 EKD, per germline. CDR3 sequence (DNA): TGTGCCTGTGACACCGTGGGGGTTACTCTATACACCGATAAACTCATCTTT. This sequence encodes CACDTVGVTLYTDKLIF.

This clone was detected many times. The chain has TRDV1 and TRDJ2; 13 positions agree with TRDD3. There are 19 residues in the CDR3. In germline, CDR1 is TSWWSYY, CDR2 QGS. V shed 0 bases and J 0 bases; nucleotides not matched to a gene: 4. CDR3 in DNA: TGTGCTCTTGGGGAACTAACTGGGGGATACGGGGCTTTGACAGCACAACTCTTCTTT. It encodes CALGELTGGYGALTAQLFF.

On this clone itself: A far bigger clonotype differs at one base, so this is likely a read error. The sample contains more than one DNA sequence encoding this CDR3. Here the CDR3 reads CALGELGGDLGTGNYLSDKLIF. CDR3 nucleotides: TGTGCTCTTGGGGAACTTGGAGGGGACTTAGGTACTGGGAACTACCTTTCCGATAAGCTCATCTTT. The V gene reported is TRDV1; the J gene is uncalled; TRDD3, the table's D call, was not compared with the DNA. Germline lookup yields CDR1 TSWWSYY and CDR2 QGS. The CDR3 covers 22 residues.

This clone was seen repeatedly, ten times or more. The genes are TRDV1 and TRDJ1, with 12 bases that match TRDD3. Germline V CDR1 and CDR2: TSWWSYY, QGS. The ends lost 2 bases at V and 0 bases at J; junction bases unmatched: 16. This CDR3 has 21 amino acids. The CDR3 nucleotides read TGTGCTCTTGGGGAAGGAGTTCCTGCTGGGGGATACGAACGCCACACCGATAAACTCATCTTT. Protein: CALGEGVPAGGYERHTDKLIF.

This clone was picked up many times. This may come from a read error, since a much larger clone is one base off. The identical CDR3 is also encoded by other nucleotide sequences in the sample. This chain links TRDV1 with TRDJ2; D may be TRDD3 (5 bases). The CDR3 consists of 17 residues. From germline, CDR1 is TSWWSYY and CDR2 QGS. Trimming shortened V by 2 bases and J by 2 bases, and 15 bases separated the two germline ends. The CDR3 loop reads CALGEDTMDALTAQLFF. The CDR3 bases are TGTGCTCTTGGGGAAGATACCATGGACGCCTTGACAGCACAACTCTTCTTT.

This clone appeared a few times. The mismatch at residue 18 between this DNA's translation and the TCRdb protein of a much larger clone likely reflects a read error; the protein shown is translated from the DNA. This chain uses TRDV2 with TRDJ1, with 12 bases lining up with TRDD3. The J gene was not available in TCRdb and was assigned here by matching the DNA to germline segments. The CDR3 contains 24 residues. Germline trimming cut 2 bases from V and 1 base from J; bases unmatched to any gene: 28. The germline gives CDR1 GEAIGNYY, CDR2 EKD. CDR3 DNA: TGTGCCTGTGACAGCATGGACTTACTGGGGGATACTGGAAAAAGACCGGAGTGCACCGATAAACTCATCTTT. Residues: CACDSMDLLGDTGKRPECTDKLIF.

This clone was observed a handful of times. A single base is all that separates this from a far larger clone, so a read error is likely. This CDR3 is also generated by other DNA sequences in the sample. CDR3 nucleotide sequence: TGCGCTCTTGGGGATCCCTACGGGGGGACACTCGATAAACTCATCTTT. This sequence encodes CALGDPYGGTLDKLIF. The rearrangement joins TRDV1 to TRDJ1; D is perhaps TRDD3 (6 bases). The J gene comes from matching the DNA to germline here; TCRdb lacks it. The CDR3 is 16 amino acids. Germline V gene data show CDR1 as TSWWSYY and CDR2 as QGS.

This clone was picked up many times. At the DNA level, this CDR3 is encoded by other sequences in the same sample as well. The gene calls are TRDV1 and TRDJ1, with 13 bases matching TRDD3. TCRdb lists no J gene, so it was determined here by aligning the DNA to germline. J lost 0 bases, V lost 0 bases, and 10 bases had no gene match. This CDR3 region has 20 residues. In germline, CDR1 is TSWWSYY, CDR2 QGS. The CDR3 region is CALGELSTGGYGGHTDKLIF. In nucleotides, the CDR3 is TGTGCTCTTGGGGAACTCAGTACTGGGGGATACGGGGGTCACACCGATAAACTCATCTTT.